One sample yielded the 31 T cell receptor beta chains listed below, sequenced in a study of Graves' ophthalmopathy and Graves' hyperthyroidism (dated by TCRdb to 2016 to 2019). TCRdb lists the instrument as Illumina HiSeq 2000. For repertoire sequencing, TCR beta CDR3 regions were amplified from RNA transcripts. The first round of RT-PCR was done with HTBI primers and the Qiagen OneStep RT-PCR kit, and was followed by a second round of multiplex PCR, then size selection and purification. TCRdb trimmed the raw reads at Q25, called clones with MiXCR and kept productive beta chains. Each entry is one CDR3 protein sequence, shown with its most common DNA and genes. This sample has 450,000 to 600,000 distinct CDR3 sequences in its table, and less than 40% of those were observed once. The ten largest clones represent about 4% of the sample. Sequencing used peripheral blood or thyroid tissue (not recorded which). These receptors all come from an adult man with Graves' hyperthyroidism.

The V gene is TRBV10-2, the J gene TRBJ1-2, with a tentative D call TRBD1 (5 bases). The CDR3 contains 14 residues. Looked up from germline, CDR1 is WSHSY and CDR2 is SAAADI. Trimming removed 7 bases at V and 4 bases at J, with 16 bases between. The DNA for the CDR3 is TGCGCCAGCATGATTTCCCAGGGAGGCTATGGCTACACCTTC. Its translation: CASMISQGGYGYTF.

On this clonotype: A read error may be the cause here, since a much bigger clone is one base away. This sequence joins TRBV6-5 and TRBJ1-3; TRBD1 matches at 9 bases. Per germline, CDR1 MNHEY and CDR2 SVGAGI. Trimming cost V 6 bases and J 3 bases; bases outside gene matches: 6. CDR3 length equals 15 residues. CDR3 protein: CASSLDRGFGNTIYF. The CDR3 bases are TGTGCCAGCAGCTTGGACAGGGGCTTTGGAAACACCATATATTTT.

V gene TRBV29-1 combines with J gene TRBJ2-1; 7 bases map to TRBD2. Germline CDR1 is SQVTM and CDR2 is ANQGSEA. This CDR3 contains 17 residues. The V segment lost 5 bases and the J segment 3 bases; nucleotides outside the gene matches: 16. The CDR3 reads CSVFGASGGGDYNEQFF. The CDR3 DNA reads TGCAGCGTTTTTGGGGCCTCGGGGGGAGGGGACTACAATGAGCAGTTCTTC.

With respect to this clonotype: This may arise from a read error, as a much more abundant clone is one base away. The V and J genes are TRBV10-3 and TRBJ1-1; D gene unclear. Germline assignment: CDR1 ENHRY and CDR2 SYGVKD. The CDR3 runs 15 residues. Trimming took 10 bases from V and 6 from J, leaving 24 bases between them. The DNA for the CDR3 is TGTGCCAGCAGATACGCGCATGGACCACTGCCTGAAGCTTTCTTT. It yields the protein CASRYAHGPLPEAFF.

The CDR3 protein is CAIKGGSTNEQYF. In DNA form, the CDR3 reads TGTGCCATCAAGGGCGGGAGTACCAATGAGCAGTACTTC. This chain joins TRBV10-3 and TRBJ2-7, with TRBD2 identical over 7 bases. This CDR3 has 13 residues. The trim removed 7 bases at V and 7 bases at J, leaving 10 bases unmatched. Germline loops: CDR1 ENHRY, CDR2 SYGVKD.

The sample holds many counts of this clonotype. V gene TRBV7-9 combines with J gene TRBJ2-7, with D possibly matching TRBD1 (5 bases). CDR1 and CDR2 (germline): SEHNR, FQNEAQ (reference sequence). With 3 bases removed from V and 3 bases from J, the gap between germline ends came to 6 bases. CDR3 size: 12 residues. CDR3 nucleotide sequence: TGTGCCAGCAGCTTGGACATCTACGAGCAGTACTTC. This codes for CASSLDIYEQYF.

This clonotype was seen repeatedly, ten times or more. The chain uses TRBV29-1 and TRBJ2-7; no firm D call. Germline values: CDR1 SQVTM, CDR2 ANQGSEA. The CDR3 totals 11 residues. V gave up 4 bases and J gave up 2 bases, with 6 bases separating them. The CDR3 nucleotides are TGCAGCGTTGCACAGACCTACGAGCAGTACTTC. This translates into CSVAQTYEQYF.

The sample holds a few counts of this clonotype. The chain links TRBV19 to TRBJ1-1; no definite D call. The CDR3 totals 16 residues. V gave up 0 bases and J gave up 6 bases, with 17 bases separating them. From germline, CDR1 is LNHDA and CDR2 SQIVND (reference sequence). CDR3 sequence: CASSIDTGPVDPEAFF. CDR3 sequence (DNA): TGTGCCAGTAGTATAGATACGGGCCCGGTCGATCCTGAAGCTTTCTTT.

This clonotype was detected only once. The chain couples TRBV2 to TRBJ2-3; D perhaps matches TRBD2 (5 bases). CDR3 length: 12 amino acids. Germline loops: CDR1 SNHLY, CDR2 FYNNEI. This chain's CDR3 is CAHTLRADTQYF. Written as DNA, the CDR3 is TGTGCTCACACCCTGCGGGCAGATACGCAGTATTTT.

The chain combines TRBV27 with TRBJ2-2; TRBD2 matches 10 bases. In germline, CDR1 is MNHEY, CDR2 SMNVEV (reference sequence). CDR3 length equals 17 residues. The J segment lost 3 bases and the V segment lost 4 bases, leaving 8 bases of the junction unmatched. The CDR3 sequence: CASSSYGTSVDTGELFF. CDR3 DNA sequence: TGTGCCAGCAGTTCTTACGGGACTAGCGTGGACACCGGGGAGCTGTTTTTT.

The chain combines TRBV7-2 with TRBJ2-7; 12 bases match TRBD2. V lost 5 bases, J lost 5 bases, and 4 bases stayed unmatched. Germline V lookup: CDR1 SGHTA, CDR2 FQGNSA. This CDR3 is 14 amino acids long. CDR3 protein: CASSTRTSGNEQYF. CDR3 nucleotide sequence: TGTGCCAGCAGCACGAGGACTAGCGGGAACGAGCAGTACTTC.

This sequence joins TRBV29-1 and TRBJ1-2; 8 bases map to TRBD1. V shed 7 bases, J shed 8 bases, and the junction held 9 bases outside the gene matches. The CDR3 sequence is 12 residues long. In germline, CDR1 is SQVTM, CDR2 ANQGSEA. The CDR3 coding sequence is TGCAGCGCCCTGAACAGGGGGGGCGGCTACACCTTC. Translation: CSALNRGGGYTF.

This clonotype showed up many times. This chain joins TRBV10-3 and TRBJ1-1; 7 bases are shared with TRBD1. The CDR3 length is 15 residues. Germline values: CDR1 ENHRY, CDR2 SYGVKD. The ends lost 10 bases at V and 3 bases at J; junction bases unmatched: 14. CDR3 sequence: CASGTGDAIHTEAFF. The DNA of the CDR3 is TGTGCCAGCGGAACAGGGGACGCTATCCACACTGAAGCTTTCTTT.

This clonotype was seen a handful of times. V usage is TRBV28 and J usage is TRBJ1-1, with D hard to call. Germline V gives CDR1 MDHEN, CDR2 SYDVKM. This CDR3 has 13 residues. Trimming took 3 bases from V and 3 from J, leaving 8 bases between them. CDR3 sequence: CASSFSEYTEAFF. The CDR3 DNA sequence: TGTGCCAGCAGTTTTTCAGAGTACACTGAAGCTTTCTTT.

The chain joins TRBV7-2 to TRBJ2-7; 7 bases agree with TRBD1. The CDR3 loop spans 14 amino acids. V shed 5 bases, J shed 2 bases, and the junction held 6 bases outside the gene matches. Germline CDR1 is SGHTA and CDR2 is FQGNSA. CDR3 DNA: TGTGCCAGCAGCCGCGACAGGGTCGCCTACGAGCAGTACTTC. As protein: CASSRDRVAYEQYF.

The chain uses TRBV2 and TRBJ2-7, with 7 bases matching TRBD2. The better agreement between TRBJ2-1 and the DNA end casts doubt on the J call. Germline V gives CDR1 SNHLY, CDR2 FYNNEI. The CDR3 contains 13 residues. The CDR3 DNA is TGTGCCAGCAGTGTAAGCGGGATGAATGAGCAGTTCTTC. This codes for CASSVSGMNEQFF.

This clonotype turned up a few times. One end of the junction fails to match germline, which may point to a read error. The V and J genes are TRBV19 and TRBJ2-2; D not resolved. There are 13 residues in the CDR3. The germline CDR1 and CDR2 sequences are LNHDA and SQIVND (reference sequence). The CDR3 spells CASSIVNNGELFF. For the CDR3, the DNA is TGTGCCAGTAGTATAGTTAACAACGGGGAGCTGTTTTTT.

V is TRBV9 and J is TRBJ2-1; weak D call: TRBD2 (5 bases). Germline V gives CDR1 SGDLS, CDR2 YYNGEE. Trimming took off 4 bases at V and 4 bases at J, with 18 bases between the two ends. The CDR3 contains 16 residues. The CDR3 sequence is CASSRALGFVYNEQFF. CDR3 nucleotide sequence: TGTGCCAGCAGCCGCGCACTAGGATTCGTGTACAATGAGCAGTTCTTC. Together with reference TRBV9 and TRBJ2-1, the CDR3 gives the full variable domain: DSGVTQTPKHLITATGQRVTLRCSPRSGDLSVYWYQQSLDQGLQFLIQYYNGEERAKGNILERFSAQQFPDLHSELNLSSLELGDSALYFCASSRALGFVYNEQFFGPGTRLTVL.

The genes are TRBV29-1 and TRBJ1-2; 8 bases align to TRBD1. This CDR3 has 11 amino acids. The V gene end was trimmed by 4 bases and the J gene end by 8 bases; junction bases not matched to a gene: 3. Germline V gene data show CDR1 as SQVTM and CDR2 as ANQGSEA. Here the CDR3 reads CSVVGTGGYTF. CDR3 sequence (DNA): TGCAGCGTTGTGGGGACAGGAGGCTACACCTTC.

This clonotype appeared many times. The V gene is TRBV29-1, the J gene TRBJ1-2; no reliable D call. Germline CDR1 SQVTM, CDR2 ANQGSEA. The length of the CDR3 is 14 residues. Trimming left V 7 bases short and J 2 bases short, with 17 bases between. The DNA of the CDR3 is TGCAGCGCTCTCGAGTTCGATCGGAACTATGGCTACACCTTC. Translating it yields CSALEFDRNYGYTF.

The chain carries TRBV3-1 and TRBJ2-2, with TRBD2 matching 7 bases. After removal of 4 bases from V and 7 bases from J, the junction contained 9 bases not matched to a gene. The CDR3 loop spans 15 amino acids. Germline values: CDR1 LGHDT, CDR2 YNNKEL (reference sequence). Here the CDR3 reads CASSPYSGAVGELFF. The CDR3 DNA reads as TGTGCCAGCAGCCCATACAGCGGGGCGGTCGGGGAGCTGTTTTTT.

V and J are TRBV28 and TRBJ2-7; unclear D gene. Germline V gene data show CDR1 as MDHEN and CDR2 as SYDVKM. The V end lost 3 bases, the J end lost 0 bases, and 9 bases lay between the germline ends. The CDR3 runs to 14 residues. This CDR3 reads CASSFEAVSYEQYF. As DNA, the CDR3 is TGTGCCAGCAGTTTTGAGGCAGTCTCCTACGAGCAGTACTTC.

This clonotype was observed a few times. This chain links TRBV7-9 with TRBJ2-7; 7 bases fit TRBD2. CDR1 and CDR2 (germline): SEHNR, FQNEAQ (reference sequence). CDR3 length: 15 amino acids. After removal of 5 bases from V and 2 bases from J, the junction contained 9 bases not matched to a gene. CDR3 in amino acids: CASSPPAGAPYEQYF. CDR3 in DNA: TGTGCCAGCAGCCCCCCGGCGGGAGCACCCTACGAGCAGTACTTC.

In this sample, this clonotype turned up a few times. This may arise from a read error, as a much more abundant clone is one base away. The CDR3 sequence is CASSLAKAGGSTGELFF. DNA of the CDR3: TGTGCCAGCAGCTTAGCGAAGGCAGGGGGCAGCACCGGGGAGCTGTTTTTT. This rearrangement joins TRBV7-2 to TRBJ2-2; 8 bases line up with TRBD1. This CDR3 comprises 17 residues. In germline, CDR1 is SGHTA, CDR2 FQGNSA. J was trimmed by 4 bases and V by 0 bases; bases with no gene match: 7.

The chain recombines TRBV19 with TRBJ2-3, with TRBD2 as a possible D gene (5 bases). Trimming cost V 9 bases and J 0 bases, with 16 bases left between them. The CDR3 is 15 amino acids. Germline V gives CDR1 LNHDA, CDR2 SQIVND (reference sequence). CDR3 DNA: TGTGCCAGCCGACGAGGTAGCGAAAGCACAGATACGCAGTATTTT. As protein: CASRRGSESTDTQYF.

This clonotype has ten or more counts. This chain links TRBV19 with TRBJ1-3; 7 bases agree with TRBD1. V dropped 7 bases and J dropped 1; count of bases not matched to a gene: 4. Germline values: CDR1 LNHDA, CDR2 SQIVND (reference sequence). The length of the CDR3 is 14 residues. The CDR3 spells CASTVRGSGNTIYF. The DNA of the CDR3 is TGTGCCAGTACCGTCAGGGGGTCTGGAAACACCATATATTTT.

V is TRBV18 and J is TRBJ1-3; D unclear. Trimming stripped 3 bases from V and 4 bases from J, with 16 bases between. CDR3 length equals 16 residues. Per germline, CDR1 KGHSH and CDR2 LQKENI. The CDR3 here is CASSPLRERSGNTIYF. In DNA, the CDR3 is TGTGCCAGCTCACCGTTGAGGGAGAGGTCCGGAAACACCATATATTTT.

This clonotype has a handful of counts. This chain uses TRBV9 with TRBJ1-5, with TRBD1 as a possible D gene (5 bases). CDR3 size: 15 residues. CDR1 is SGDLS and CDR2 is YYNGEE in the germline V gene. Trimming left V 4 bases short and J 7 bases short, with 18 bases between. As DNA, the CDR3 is TGTGCCAGCAGCCAAGATAGCGGGGGGAACCAGCCCCAGCATTTT. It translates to CASSQDSGGNQPQHF. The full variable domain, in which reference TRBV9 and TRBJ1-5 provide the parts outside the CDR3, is DSGVTQTPKHLITATGQRVTLRCSPRSGDLSVYWYQQSLDQGLQFLIQYYNGEERAKGNILERFSAQQFPDLHSELNLSSLELGDSALYFCASSQDSGGNQPQHFGDGTRLSIL.

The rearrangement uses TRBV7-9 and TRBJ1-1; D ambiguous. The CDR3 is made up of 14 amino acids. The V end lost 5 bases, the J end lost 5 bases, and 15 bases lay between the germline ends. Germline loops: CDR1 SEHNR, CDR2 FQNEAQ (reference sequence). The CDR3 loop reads CASSVDPGGTEAFF. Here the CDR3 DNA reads TGTGCCAGCAGCGTTGACCCAGGTGGGACTGAAGCTTTCTTT.

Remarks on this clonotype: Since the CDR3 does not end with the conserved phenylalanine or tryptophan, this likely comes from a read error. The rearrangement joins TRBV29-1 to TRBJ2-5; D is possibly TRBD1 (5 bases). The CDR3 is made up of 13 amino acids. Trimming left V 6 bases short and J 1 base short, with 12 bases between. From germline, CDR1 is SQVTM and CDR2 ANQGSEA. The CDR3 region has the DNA TGCAGCGTCGGACACCGCCTCCAAGAGACCCAGTACCTC. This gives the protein CSVGHRLQETQYL.

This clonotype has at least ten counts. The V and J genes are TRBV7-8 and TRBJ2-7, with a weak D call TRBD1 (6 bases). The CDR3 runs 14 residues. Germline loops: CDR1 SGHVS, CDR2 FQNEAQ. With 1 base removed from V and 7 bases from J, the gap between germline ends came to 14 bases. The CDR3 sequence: CASSLDRAVGEQYF. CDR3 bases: TGTGCCAGCAGCTTAGACAGGGCCGTCGGGGAGCAGTACTTC.